This T cell receptor (beta chain) stems from a study of blood T cell repertoires in COVID-19. At the level of the study: Sites across the United States, Italy and Spain contributed samples from acute and convalescent COVID-19. PBMCs, B-cell-depleted T cells, or T cells provided the cDNA or gDNA that made up the material.

Germline V lookup: CDR1 DFQATT, CDR2 SNEGSKA (reference sequence). The CDR3 runs 11 residues. Trimming took off 6 bases at V and 5 bases at J, with 10 bases between the two ends. As handled by the study authors: Reference gene primer amplification gave nucleated cell count estimates. TCRdb keeps only in-frame clones here, not all; method: immunoSEQ multiplex PCR. Clonal size and the V and J genes are those of that table, whereas D and trimming came from the DNA. The top ten hold approximately 0.7% of the sample, which has more than 250,000 clones, approximately 88% seen once. The rearrangement uses TRBV20-1 and TRBJ2-5; weak D call: TRBD1 (6 bases). The sample taken for sequencing was peripheral blood. The clonotype was recovered from a human donor in a cohort sampled during active COVID-19. CDR3 coding DNA: TGCAGTGCCGCGAGGGGGGAGACCCAGTACTTC. Protein product: CSAARGETQYF.